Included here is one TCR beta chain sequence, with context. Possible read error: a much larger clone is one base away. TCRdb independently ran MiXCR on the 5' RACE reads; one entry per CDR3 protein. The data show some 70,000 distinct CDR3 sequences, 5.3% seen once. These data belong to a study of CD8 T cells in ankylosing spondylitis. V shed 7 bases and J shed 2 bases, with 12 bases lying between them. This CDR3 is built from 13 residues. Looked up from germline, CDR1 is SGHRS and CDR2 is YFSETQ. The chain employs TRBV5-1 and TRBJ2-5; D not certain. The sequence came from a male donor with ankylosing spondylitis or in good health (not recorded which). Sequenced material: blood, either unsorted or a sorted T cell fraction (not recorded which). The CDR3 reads CASGYRGQETQYF. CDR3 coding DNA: TGCGCCAGCGGCTACAGAGGTCAAGAGACCCAGTACTTC.